This entry describes one T cell receptor (beta chain). Its antigen is unknown. Sequencing used immunoSEQ multiplex PCR; TCRdb keeps in-frame clones, though not all of them. The sample lists a few hundred thousand clones, around 86% occurring once. This specimen belongs to a study of Ad26.COV2.S vaccination and SARS-CoV-2 variants. Findings of the study overall: Spike-specific CD8+ and CD4+ T cell responses reportedly showed substantial breadth after vaccination.

Treatment here: some 19 received Ad26.COV2.S at low or high dose, single or two shots; about 5 received placebo; per-sample allocation not given. Sampling was done on day 63 after the first vaccine or placebo injection. The CDR3 extends over 15 amino acids. The ends lost 4 bases at V and 4 bases at J; junction bases unmatched: 4. Germline V gene data show CDR1 as SGHTA and CDR2 as FQGTGA. This clonotype originated in a person aged 18-65 years who received the Ad26.COV2.S COVID-19 vaccine or a placebo. V gene TRBV7-3 combines with J gene TRBJ2-3, with 11 bases identical to TRBD2. Specimen: peripheral blood, collected in a trial of Ad26.COV2.S vaccine versus placebo. The chain's CDR3 is CASSYGTSGADTQYF. CDR3 in DNA: TGTGCCAGCAGCTACGGGACTAGCGGAGCAGATACGCAGTATTTT.